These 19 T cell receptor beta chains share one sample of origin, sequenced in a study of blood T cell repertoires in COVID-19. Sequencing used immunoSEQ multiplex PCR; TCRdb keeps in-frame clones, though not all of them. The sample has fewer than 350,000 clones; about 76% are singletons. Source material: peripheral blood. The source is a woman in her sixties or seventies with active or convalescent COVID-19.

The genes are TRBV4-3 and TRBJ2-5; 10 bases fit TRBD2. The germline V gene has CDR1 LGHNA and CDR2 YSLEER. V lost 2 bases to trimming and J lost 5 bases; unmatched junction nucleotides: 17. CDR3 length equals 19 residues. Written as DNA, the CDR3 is TGCGCCAGCAGCCAAAGATACGGAGCTAGCGGGGGCCGGAGGGAGACCCAGTACTTC. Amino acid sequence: CASSQRYGASGGRRETQYF.

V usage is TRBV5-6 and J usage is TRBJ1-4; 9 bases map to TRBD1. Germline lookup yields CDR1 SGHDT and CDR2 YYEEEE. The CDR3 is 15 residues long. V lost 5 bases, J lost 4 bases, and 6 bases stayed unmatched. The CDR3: CASSWGTGINEKLFF. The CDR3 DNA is TGTGCCAGCAGTTGGGGGACAGGGATTAATGAAAAACTGTTTTTT.

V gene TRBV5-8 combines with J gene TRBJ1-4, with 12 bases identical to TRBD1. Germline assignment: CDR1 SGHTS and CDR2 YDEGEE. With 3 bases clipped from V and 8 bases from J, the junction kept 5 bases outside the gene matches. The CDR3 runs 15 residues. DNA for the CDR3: TGTGCCAGCAGCTCCTCCGGGACAGGGGGCGAAAAACTGTTTTTT. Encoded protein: CASSSSGTGGEKLFF.

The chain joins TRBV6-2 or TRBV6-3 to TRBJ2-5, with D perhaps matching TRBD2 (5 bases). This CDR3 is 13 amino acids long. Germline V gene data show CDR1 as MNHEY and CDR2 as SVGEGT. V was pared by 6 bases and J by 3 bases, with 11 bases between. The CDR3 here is CASSLLGEETQYF. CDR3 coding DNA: TGTGCCAGCAGCCTGCTCGGGGAAGAGACCCAGTACTTC.

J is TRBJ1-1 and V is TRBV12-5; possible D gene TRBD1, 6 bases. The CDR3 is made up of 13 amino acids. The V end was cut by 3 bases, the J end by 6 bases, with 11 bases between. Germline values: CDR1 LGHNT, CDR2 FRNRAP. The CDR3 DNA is TGTGCTAGTGGTTTTTCGGGGGGCGCTGAAGCTTTCTTT. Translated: CASGFSGGAEAFF.

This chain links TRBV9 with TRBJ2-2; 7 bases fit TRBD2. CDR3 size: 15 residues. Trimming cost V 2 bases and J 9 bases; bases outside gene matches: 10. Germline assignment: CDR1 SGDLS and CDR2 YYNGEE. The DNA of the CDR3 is TGTGCCAGCAGCGTTGCGGGGGTTCCCAACCGGGAGCTGTTTTTT. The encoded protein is CASSVAGVPNRELFF. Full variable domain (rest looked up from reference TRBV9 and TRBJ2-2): DSGVTQTPKHLITATGQRVTLRCSPRSGDLSVYWYQQSLDQGLQFLIQYYNGEERAKGNILERFSAQQFPDLHSELNLSSLELGDSALYFCASSVAGVPNRELFFGEGSRLTVL.

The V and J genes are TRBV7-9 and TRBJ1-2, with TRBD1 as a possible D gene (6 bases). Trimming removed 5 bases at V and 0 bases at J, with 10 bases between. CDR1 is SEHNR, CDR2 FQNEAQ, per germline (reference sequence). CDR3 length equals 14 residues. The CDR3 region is CASSTRTANYGYTF. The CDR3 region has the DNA TGTGCCAGCAGCACCCGGACAGCTAACTATGGCTACACCTTC.

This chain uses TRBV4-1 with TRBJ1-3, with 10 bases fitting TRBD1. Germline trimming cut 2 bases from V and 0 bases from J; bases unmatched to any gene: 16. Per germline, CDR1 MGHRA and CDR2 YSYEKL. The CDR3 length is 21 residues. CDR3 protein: CASSQPPLRDRGRASGNTIYF. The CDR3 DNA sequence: TGCGCCAGCAGCCAACCGCCCCTCCGGGACAGGGGACGAGCCTCTGGAAACACCATATATTTT.

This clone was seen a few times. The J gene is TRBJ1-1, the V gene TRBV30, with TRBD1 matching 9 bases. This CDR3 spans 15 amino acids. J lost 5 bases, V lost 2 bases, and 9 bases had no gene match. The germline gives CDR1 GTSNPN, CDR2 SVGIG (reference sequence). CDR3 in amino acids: CAWSRTGQGRTEAFF. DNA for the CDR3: TGTGCCTGGAGTCGAACTGGACAGGGGAGGACTGAAGCTTTCTTT.

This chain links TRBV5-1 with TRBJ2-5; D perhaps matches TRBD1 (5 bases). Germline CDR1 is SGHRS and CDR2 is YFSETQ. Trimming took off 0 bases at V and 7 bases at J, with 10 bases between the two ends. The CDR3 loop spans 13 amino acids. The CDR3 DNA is TGCGCCAGCAGCTTGGACAGGTTCGGGACCCAGTACTTC. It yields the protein CASSLDRFGTQYF.

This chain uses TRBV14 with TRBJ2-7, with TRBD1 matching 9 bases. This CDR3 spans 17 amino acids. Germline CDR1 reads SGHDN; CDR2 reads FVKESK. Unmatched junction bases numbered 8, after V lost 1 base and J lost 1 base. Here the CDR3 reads CASSQGGPGTGSYEQYF. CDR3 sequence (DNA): TGTGCCAGCAGCCAAGGGGGGCCGGGGACAGGGTCCTACGAGCAGTACTTC.

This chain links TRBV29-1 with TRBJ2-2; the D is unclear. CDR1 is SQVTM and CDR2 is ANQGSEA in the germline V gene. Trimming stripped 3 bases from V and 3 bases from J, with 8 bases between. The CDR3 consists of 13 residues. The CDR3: CSVDSTYTGELFF. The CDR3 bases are TGCAGCGTTGACAGTACCTACACCGGGGAGCTGTTTTTT.

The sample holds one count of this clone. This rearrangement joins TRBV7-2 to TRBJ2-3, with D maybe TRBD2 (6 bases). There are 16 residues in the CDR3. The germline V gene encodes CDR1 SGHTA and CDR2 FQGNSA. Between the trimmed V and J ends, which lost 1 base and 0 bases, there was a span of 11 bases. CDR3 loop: CASSLEGGPSTDTQYF. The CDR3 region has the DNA TGTGCCAGCAGCTTAGAGGGAGGACCTAGCACAGATACGCAGTATTTT.

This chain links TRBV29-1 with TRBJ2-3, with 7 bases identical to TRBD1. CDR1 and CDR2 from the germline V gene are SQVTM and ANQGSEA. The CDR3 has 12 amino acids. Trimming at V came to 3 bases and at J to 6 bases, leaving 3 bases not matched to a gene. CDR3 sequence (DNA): TGCAGCGTTGATCAGGGGGACGATACGCAGTATTTT. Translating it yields CSVDQGDDTQYF.

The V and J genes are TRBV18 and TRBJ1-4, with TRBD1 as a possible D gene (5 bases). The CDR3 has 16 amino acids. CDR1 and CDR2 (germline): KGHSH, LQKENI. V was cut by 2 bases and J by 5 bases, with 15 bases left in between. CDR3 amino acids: CASSPGSQGWNEKLFF. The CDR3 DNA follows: TGTGCCAGCTCACCAGGGTCGCAGGGTTGGAATGAAAAACTGTTTTTT.

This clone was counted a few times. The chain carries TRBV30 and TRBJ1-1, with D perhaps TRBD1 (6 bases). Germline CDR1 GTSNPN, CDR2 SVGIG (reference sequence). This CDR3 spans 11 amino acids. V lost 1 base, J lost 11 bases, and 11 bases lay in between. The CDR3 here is CAWSEQGGAFF. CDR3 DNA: TGTGCCTGGAGTGAACAGGGTGGGGCTTTCTTT.

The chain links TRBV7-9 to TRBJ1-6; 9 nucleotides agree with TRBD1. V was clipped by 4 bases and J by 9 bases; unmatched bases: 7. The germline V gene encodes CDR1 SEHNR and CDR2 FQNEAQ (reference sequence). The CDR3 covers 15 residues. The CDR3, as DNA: TGTGCCAGCAGCTCCCGGGACAGGGTGAGTTCACCCCTCCACTTT. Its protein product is CASSSRDRVSSPLHF.

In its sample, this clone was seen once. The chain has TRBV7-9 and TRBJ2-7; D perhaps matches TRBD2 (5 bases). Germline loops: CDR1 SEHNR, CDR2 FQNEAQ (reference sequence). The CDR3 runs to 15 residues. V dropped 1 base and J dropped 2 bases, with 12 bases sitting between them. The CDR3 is CASSLGGPLTYEQYF. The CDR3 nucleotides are TGTGCCAGCAGCTTAGGCGGGCCACTCACCTACGAGCAGTACTTC.

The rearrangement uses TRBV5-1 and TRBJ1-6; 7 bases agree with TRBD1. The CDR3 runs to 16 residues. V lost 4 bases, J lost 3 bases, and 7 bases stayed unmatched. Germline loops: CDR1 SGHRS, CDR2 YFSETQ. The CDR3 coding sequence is TGCGCCAGCAGCCAACGGACAGGCCGCTATAATTCACCCCTCCACTTT. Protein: CASSQRTGRYNSPLHF.